The clone carrying this T cell receptor beta chain has a count of ten or more. Its cognate antigen is unknown. This sample is part of a study of CD8 T cells in ankylosing spondylitis. The V end lost 4 bases, the J end lost 1 base, and 8 bases lay between the germline ends. This CDR3 contains 12 residues. The germline V gene encodes CDR1 SQVTM and CDR2 ANQGSEA. By quantitative 5'-RACE with molecular barcodes, the TCR beta libraries were made. TCRdb re-derived calls from the 5' RACE reads in MiXCR, one entry per CDR3 protein. This sample has about 360,000 distinct CDR3 sequences, with 20% to 25% found just once. Study observations and caveats: Ankylosing spondylitis blood seemed to carry a telltale TCR beta motif made of several highly homologous variants. Past studies reported some motif variants in reactive arthritis synovial fluid and blood.

Sequenced sample: blood, either unsorted or a sorted T cell fraction (not recorded which). This clonotype originated in a male donor with ankylosing spondylitis or in good health (not recorded which). V gene TRBV29-1 combines with J gene TRBJ2-7; no clear D. CDR3 nucleotides: TGCAGCGTTGTTGGCAGGTCCTACGAGCAGTACTTC. As protein: CSVVGRSYEQYF.